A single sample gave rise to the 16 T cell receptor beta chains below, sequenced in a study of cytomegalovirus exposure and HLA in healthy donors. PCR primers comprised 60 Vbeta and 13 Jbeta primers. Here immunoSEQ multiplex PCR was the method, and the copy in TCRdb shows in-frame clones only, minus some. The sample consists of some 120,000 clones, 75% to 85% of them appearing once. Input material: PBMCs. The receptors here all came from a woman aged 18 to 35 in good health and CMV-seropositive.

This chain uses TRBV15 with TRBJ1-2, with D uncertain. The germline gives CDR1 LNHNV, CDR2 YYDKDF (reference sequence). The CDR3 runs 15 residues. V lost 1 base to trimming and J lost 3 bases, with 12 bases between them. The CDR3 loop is CATSRALARDYGYTF. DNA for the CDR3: TGTGCCACCAGCAGAGCATTGGCTCGGGACTATGGCTACACCTTC.

CDR3 sequence: CASSQSYEQYF. In nucleotides, the CDR3 is TGTGCCAGCAGCCAGAGCTACGAGCAGTACTTC. The chain recombines TRBV14 with TRBJ2-7; no firm D call. The V and J ends lost 3 bases and 3 bases respectively, with 3 bases between them. The germline gives CDR1 SGHDN, CDR2 FVKESK. This CDR3 has 11 residues.

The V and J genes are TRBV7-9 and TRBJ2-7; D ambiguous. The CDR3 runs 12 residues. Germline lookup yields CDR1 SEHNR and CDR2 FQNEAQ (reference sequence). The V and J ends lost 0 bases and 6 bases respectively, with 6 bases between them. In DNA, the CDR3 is TGTGCCAGCAGCTTAGCTACCGGCGAGCAGTACTTC. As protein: CASSLATGEQYF.

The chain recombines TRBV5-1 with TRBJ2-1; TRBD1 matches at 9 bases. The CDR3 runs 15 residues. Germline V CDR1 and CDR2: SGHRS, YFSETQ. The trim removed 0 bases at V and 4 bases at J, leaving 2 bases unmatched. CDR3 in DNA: TGCGCCAGCAGCTTGGAGGGGACAGGGTACAATGAGCAGTTCTTC. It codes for CASSLEGTGYNEQFF.

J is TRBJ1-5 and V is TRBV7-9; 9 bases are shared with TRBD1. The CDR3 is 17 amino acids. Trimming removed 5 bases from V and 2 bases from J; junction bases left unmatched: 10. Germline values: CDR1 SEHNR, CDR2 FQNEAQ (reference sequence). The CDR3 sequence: CASSPRGTGTGNQPQHF. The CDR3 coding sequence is TGTGCCAGCAGCCCGAGAGGGACAGGGACGGGCAATCAGCCCCAGCATTTT. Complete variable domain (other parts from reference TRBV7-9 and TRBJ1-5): DTGVSQNPRHKITKRGQNVTFRCDPISEHNRLYWYRQTLGQGPEFLTYFQNEAQLEKSRLLSDRFSAERPKGSFSTLEIQRTEQGDSAMYLCASSPRGTGTGNQPQHFGDGTRLSIL.

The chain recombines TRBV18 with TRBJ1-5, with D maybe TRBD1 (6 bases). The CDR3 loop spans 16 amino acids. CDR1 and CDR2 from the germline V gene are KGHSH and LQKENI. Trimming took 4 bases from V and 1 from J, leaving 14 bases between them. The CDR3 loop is CASSRTGSGSNQPQHF. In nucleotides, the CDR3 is TGTGCCAGCTCACGTACAGGGTCGGGGAGCAATCAGCCCCAGCATTTT.

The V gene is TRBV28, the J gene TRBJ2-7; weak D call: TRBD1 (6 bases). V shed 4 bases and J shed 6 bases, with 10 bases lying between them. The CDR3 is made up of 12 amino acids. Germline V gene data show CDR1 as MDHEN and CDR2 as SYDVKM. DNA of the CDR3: TGTGCCAGCAGTTCTACAGGGCGCGAGCAGTACTTC. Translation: CASSSTGREQYF. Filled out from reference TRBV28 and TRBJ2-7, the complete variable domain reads DVKVTQSSRYLVKRTGEKVFLECVQDMDHENMFWYRQDPGLGLRLIYFSYDVKMKEKGDIPEGYSVSREKKERFSLILESASTNQTSMYLCASSSTGREQYFGPGTRLTVT.

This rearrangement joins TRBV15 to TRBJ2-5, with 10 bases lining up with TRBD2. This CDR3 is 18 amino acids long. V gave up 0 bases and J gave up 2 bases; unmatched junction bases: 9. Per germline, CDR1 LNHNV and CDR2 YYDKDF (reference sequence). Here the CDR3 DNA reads TGTGCCACCAGCAGAGAAAGGGCTAGCGGGGGATCTCAAGAGACCCAGTACTTC. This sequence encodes CATSRERASGGSQETQYF. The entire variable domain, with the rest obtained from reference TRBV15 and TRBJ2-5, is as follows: DAMVIQNPRYQVTQFGKPVTLSCSQTLNHNVMYWYQQKSSQAPKLLFHYYDKDFNNEADTPDNFQSRRPNTSFCFLDIRSPGLGDTAMYLCATSRERASGGSQETQYFGPGTRLLVL.

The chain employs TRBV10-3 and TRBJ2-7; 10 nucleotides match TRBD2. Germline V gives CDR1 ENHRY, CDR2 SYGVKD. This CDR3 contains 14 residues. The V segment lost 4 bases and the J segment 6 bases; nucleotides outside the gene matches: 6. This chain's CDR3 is CAISAQREGPEQYF. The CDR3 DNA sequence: TGTGCCATCAGTGCGCAGCGGGAGGGCCCCGAGCAGTACTTC.

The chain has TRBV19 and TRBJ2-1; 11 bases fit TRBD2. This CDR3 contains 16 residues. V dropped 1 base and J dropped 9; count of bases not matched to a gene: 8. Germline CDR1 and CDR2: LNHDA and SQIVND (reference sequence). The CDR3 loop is CASSIVRTSGSGEQFF. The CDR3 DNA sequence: TGTGCCAGTAGTATAGTCAGAACTAGCGGGAGTGGTGAGCAGTTCTTC.

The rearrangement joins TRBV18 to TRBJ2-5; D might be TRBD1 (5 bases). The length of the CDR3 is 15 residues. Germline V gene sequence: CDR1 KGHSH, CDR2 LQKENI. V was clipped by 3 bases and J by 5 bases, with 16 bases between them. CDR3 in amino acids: CASSPSARGGETQYF. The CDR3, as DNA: TGTGCCAGCTCACCGTCGGCTAGGGGTGGGGAGACCCAGTACTTC.

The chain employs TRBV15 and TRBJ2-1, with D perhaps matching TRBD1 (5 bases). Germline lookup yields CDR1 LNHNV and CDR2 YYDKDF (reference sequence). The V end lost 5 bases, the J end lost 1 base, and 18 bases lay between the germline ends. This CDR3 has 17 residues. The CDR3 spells CATSGFRASLSYNEQFF. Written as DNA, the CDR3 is TGTGCCACCAGCGGATTCAGGGCATCCCTTTCCTACAATGAGCAGTTCTTC.

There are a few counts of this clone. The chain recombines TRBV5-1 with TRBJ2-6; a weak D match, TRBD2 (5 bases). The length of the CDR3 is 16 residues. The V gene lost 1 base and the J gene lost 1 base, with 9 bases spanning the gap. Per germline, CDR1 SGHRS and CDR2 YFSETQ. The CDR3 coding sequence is TGCGCCAGCAGCTTGAATGAGGGATCTGGGGCCAACGTCCTGACTTTC. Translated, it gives CASSLNEGSGANVLTF.

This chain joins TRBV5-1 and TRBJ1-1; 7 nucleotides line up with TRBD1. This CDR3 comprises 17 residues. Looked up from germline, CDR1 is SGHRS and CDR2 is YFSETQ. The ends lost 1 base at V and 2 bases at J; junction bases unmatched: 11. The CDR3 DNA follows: TGCGCCAGCAGCTTGAATCCCGGACAGGAGAGAAACACTGAAGCTTTCTTT. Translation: CASSLNPGQERNTEAFF.

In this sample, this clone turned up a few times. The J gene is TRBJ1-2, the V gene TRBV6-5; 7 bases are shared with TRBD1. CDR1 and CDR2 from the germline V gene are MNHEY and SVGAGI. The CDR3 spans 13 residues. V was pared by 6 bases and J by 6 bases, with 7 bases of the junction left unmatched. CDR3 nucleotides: TGTGCCAGCAGCCCCAGCGACAGGGATGGCTACACCTTC. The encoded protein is CASSPSDRDGYTF.

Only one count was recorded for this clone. CDR3 DNA sequence: TGTGCCAGCAGCGTGGACATTAACTATGGCTACACCTTC. Amino acids: CASSVDINYGYTF. V gene TRBV5-5 combines with J gene TRBJ1-2, with D maybe TRBD1 (5 bases). The CDR3 extends over 13 amino acids. V was trimmed by 4 bases and J by 1 base, leaving 8 bases between them. From germline, CDR1 is SGHKS and CDR2 YYEKEE (reference sequence).